These T cell receptor beta chains were read from a single sample in a study of Graves' ophthalmopathy and Graves' hyperthyroidism. TCRdb reprocessed the multiplex PCR reads with MiXCR, giving one entry per CDR3 protein. The data show approximately 700,000 distinct CDR3 sequences, under 50% seen once. Sequencing input: peripheral blood. Receptors originate from an adult man with Graves' ophthalmopathy. Each CDR3 is given with its conserved first and last residue. The order of the fields is V gene, J gene, CDR3 protein.

V gene: TRBV12-3/TRBV12-4; J gene: TRBJ2-7; CDR3 protein: CASSLAGYEEYF
V gene: TRBV4-2; J gene: TRBJ1-2; CDR3 protein: CASSHTGDWNYGYTF
V gene: TRBV7-2; J gene: TRBJ1-2; CDR3 protein: CASSLGSLGQGNGYTF
V gene: TRBV19; J gene: TRBJ1-5; CDR3 protein: CASSIPVTGQPQHF
V gene: TRBV7-3; J gene: TRBJ1-1; CDR3 protein: CASSSSGRPFTEAFF
V gene: TRBV7-3; J gene: TRBJ2-2; CDR3 protein: CASSLTGTSGELFF
V gene: TRBV2; J gene: TRBJ1-6; CDR3 protein: CASSDPGEWGPLHF
V gene: TRBV10-3; J gene: .; CDR3 protein: CAISESILGTDTQYF
V gene: TRBV7-8; J gene: TRBJ2-5; CDR3 protein: CASSQGDPPVETQYF
V gene: TRBV7-2; J gene: TRBJ1-5; CDR3 protein: CASSYRGGRNQPQHF
V gene: TRBV5-1; J gene: TRBJ2-3; CDR3 protein: CASSLDPIPRGTDTQYF
V gene: TRBV25-1; J gene: TRBJ2-7; CDR3 protein: CASRLGVIGIYEQYF
V gene: TRBV7-9; J gene: TRBJ2-2; CDR3 protein: CATPIPADTGELFF
V gene: TRBV11-2; J gene: TRBJ1-6; CDR3 protein: CASRLDRSESPLHF
V gene: TRBV20-1; J gene: TRBJ1-5; CDR3 protein: CSARGGVGNQPQHF
V gene: TRBV6-1; J gene: TRBJ2-2; CDR3 protein: CASSEARTRGGELFF